This T cell receptor beta chain was identified in a study of OX40 agonist ivuxolimab in advanced cancers. The length of the CDR3 is 13 residues. Trimming took off 5 bases at V and 3 bases at J, with 11 bases between the two ends. Germline loops: CDR1 MRHNA, CDR2 SNTAGT. The method was immunoSEQ multiplex PCR; TCRdb's version includes in-frame clones alone and lacks a portion of them. The data contain approximately 77,000 clones, roughly 93% of them singletons. This clonotype originated in an adult with an advanced solid tumor such as melanoma, head and neck, liver or kidney cancer. This sample comprised CD4+ or CD8+ T cells sorted from blood, obtained in a trial of the OX40 agonist ivuxolimab. The chain combines TRBV6-4 with TRBJ2-7; no clear D gene. Here the CDR3 reads CASSSTMNYEQYF. In nucleotides, the CDR3 is TGTGCCAGCAGTTCCACTATGAACTACGAGCAGTACTTC.